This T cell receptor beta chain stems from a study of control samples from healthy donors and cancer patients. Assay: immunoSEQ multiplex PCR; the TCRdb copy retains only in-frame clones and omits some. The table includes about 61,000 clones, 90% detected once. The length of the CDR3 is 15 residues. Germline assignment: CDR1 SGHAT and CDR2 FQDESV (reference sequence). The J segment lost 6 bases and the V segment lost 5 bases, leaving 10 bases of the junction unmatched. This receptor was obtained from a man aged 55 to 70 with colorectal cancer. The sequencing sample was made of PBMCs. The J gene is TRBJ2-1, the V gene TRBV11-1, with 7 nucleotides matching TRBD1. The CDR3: CASSKQGLVINEQFF. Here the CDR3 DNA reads TGTGCCAGCAGCAAACAGGGGTTGGTGATCAATGAGCAGTTCTTC. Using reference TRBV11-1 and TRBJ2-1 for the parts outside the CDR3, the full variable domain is EAEVAQSPRYKITEKSQAVAFWCDPISGHATLYWYRQILGQGPELLVQFQDESVVDDSQLPKDRFSAERLKGVDSTLKIQPAELGDSAMYLCASSKQGLVINEQFFGPGTRLTVL.